This T cell receptor (beta chain) came from a study of metastatic and nonmetastatic thyroid tumors (dated by TCRdb to the early 2020s). Context from the whole study: Repertoires from peripheral blood and from tumor or nodule tissue samples of malignant and benign thyroid patients were compared.

CDR1 and CDR2, looked up from the germline V gene, are MNHNS and SASEGT. From the cysteine through the phenylalanine, the CDR3 covers 15 amino acids. Only CDR3 DNA remains: 45 bases, in frame from the first base. V and J lose 5 bases and 2 bases, and a span of 13 bases separates them. None of the patients had been given any treatment before thyroid surgery. Using T-cell receptor beta sequencing, the researchers looked back retrospectively at clinical samples from patients, gathered between about 2012 and 2018. What the study reported, not specific to this receptor: In both blood and tumor samples, malignant tumors were reported to have significantly higher TCR beta diversity than benign nodules.

This clone was seen many times. What this receptor recognizes is not known. Per-base quality was not reported, and no clone a single base away is much larger than it. The library was produced with PCR. The instrument was an Illumina HiSeq 4000. High-throughput sequencing was used to profile the TCR beta-chain CDR3 region of each patient. In the authors' own workflow: A classifier to discriminate distant-metastatic papillary thyroid cancer patients was built from CDR3 differences across clinicopathological groups. The Shannon index was used to measure repertoire diversity, and the Morisita-Horn index was used to measure how similar tumor and blood repertoires were. Using fastp at Q25 and MiXCR, TCRdb reprocessed the public reads and kept productive beta chains. It is TCRdb's table, rather than the study itself, that gives the V and J calls and clone size. Present in this sample are approximately 37,000 clones, 21% of which were seen just once. The ten largest clones add up to less than 4% of the sample.

The chain joins TRBV6-1 to TRBJ2-1, and TRBD2 may be the D gene, going by 6 matching bases. Sequences were obtained from tumor tissue. This receptor was identified in a male donor with papillary thyroid cancer or a benign thyroid nodule (not recorded which). Some clones in this sample may be carry-over from other donors' samples. CDR3 reads: CASSSLGGTYNEQFF. The DNA is as follows: TGTGCCAGCAGTTCCCTAGGAGGGACCTACAATGAGCAGTTCTTC.